This note documents a single T cell receptor beta chain sequence. Its cognate antigen is unknown. This record belongs to a study of blood T cells in healthy people across ages. General study results and limits: Roughly linearly, TCR beta diversity per million T cells fell as age increased. There was no known CMV status for donors, so expanded clonotype changes were possibly confounded.

The length of the CDR3 is 13 residues. V lost 3 bases, J lost 5 bases, and 10 bases lay in between. CDR1 MNHNS and CDR2 SASEGT come from the germline V gene. It was with a sample-barcoded 5' primer and a J-beta primer mix that a second PCR of roughly 7 to 11 cycles was run. Template switching added a 12-random-nucleotide identifier to every cDNA molecule. Using its own MiXCR run on the 5' RACE reads, TCRdb lists one record per CDR3 protein. The sample has 650,000 to 800,000 distinct CDR3 sequences; 44% are singletons. This chain links TRBV6-1 with TRBJ1-1; D gene uncertain. The source is a man in his 60s in good health. The source material was blood. CDR3 DNA sequence: TGTGCCAGCAGTGACCTTGCGGGGACTGAAGCTTTCTTT. Its protein product is CASSDLAGTEAFF.